These T cell receptor beta chains were read from a single sample in a study of vaccination and CD4 T cells after COVID-19. TCRdb used MiXCR to reprocess the PCR reads, holding one entry per CDR3 protein. This table holds 20,000 to 25,000 distinct CDR3 sequences, under 40% found once. Their target antigens are unknown. The sequencing here drew on CD4+ T cells from blood, cultured in vitro, taken about 7 months after SARS-CoV-2 vaccination. The source is a human donor who had recovered from COVID-19. The CDR3 runs from the conserved cysteine through the conserved F or W. The order of the fields is D gene, V gene, clone size, J gene, CDR3 protein, CDR3 DNA. D genes are given only for firm matches. Where a row states a size, it is once, few, many or the class of an expanded clone; other rows omit it.

.	TRBV24-1	few	TRBJ2-5	CATSDPSTSQETQYF	TGTGCCACCAGTGACCCGTCGACGAGTCAAGAGACCCAGTACTTC
.	TRBV2	.	TRBJ1-2	CASSDQGLRYGYTF	TGTGCCAGCAGTGATCAGGGGCTGAGATACGGCTACACCTTC
.	TRBV20-1	.	TRBJ2-5	CSARDSRDGSRAAETQYF	TGCAGTGCTAGAGATTCACGCGACGGGAGCAGAGCGGCAGAGACCCAGTACTTC
.	TRBV4-3	few	TRBJ2-3	CASSQGGGDTQYF	TGCGCCAGCAGCCAAGGGGGTGGAGATACGCAGTATTTT
TRBD2	TRBV20-1	.	TRBJ2-1	CSARDRSRLAGVGEQFF	TGCAGTGCTAGAGATCGTTCCCGGCTAGCGGGAGTTGGTGAGCAGTTCTTC
.	TRBV6-1	.	TRBJ2-7	CASSQSEPYEQYF	TGTGCCAGCAGCCAAAGCGAGCCCTACGAGCAGTACTTC
TRBD2	TRBV24-1	.	TRBJ2-3	CATSDLGRSGSWTDTQYF	TGTGCCACCAGTGATTTAGGTCGGAGCGGGAGTTGGACAGATACGCAGTATTTT
TRBD2	TRBV7-3	few	TRBJ2-1	CASSLFAGGRGSYNEQFF	TGTGCCAGCAGCTTATTCGCGGGGGGGCGAGGGTCCTACAATGAGCAGTTCTTC
.	TRBV24-1	few	TRBJ2-7	CATRDFDGSSYEQYF	TGTGCCACCAGAGATTTCGACGGGAGCTCCTACGAGCAGTACTTC
TRBD1	TRBV20-1	.	TRBJ1-1	CSARDTGATEAFF	TGCAGTGCTAGAGATACAGGGGCCACTGAAGCTTTCTTT
.	TRBV7-9	once	TRBJ2-2	CASSWQRNTGELFF	TGTGCCAGCAGCTGGCAGCGGAACACCGGGGAGCTGTTTTTT
TRBD2	TRBV27	few	TRBJ2-7	CASSQTSVAYEQYF	TGTGCCAGCAGTCAGACTAGCGTTGCGTACGAGCAGTACTTC
.	TRBV18	.	TRBJ2-5	CASSHKNRVETQYF	TGTGCCAGCTCACATAAAAACAGGGTCGAGACCCAGTACTTC
TRBD1	TRBV7-9	.	TRBJ2-1	CASSTGQAYLVGSFF	TGTGCCAGCAGCACTGGACAGGCATACTTGGTTGGGTCGTTCTTC
TRBD1	TRBV6-5	.	TRBJ2-1	CASSYSTGPYNEQFF	TGTGCCAGCAGTTACTCGACAGGGCCCTACAATGAGCAGTTCTTC
.	TRBV27	once	TRBJ2-1	CASSLGWGLSSYNEQFF	TGTGCCAGCAGTTTAGGGTGGGGACTGAGCTCCTACAATGAGCAGTTCTTC
.	TRBV7-9	.	TRBJ2-3	CASSLLGLGDTQYF	TGTGCCAGCAGCTTATTGGGTCTTGGAGATACGCAGTATTTT
TRBD1	TRBV29-1	.	TRBJ2-7	CSVELRVRGLYEQYF	TGCAGCGTTGAGTTACGGGTCAGGGGGCTCTACGAGCAGTACTTC
.	TRBV27	.	TRBJ1-6	CASSLGRSYNSPLHF	TGTGCCAGCAGTTTGGGCCGCTCCTATAATTCACCCCTCCACTTT
TRBD1	TRBV7-8	.	TRBJ1-1	CASSFFPRGGTEAFF	TGTGCCAGCAGCTTTTTCCCCAGGGGGGGAACTGAAGCTTTCTTT
TRBD1	TRBV29-1	.	TRBJ2-3	CSVEDRTSGDTQYF	TGCAGCGTTGAGGACAGGACCTCAGGAGATACGCAGTATTTT
.	TRBV7-9	.	TRBJ2-1	CASSPFRGKSSYNEQFF	TGTGCCAGCAGCCCGTTTAGGGGGAAGAGCTCCTACAATGAGCAGTTCTTC
TRBD2	TRBV6-5	.	TRBJ2-7	CASSYSPGLAGGDYEQYF	TGTGCCAGCAGTTACTCACCGGGACTAGCGGGAGGGGACTACGAGCAGTACTTC
TRBD1	TRBV7-9	.	TRBJ1-2	CASSLTGAGYTF	TGTGCCAGCAGCCTTACAGGGGCTGGCTACACCTTC
TRBD1	TRBV6-2/TRBV6-3	few	TRBJ1-5	CASRGQGGNQPQHF	TGTGCCAGCAGGGGACAGGGCGGCAATCAGCCCCAGCATTTT
.	TRBV20-1	.	TRBJ2-7	CSARQAYSYEQYF	TGCAGTGCTAGACAGGCATACTCCTACGAGCAGTACTTC
TRBD2	TRBV20-1	.	TRBJ2-1	CSAIFWTSGNNEQFF	TGCAGTGCCATCTTCTGGACTAGCGGAAACAATGAGCAGTTCTTC
.	TRBV20-1	.	TRBJ2-3	CSASRTALTDTQYF	TGCAGTGCTAGCAGGACAGCCCTCACAGATACGCAGTATTTT
TRBD2	TRBV19	.	TRBJ2-7	CARRLAGVPYEQYF	TGTGCCAGGCGACTAGCGGGAGTACCCTACGAGCAGTACTTC
.	TRBV20-1	few	TRBJ1-2	CSARGDNLRGPF	TGCAGTGCTAGGGGGGACAACCTCCGAGGTCCCTTC
.	TRBV21-1	.	TRBJ2-3	CADTGTGKTDTQYF	TGTGCCGATACAGGGACAGGGAAGACAGATACGCAGTATTTT
.	TRBV19	few	TRBJ2-3	CASSNSIDTQYF	TGTGCCAGTAGTAATAGCATAGATACGCAGTATTTT
.	TRBV7-6	few	TRBJ1-1	CASRPRASGDTEAFF	TGTGCCAGCAGACCCAGGGCGAGTGGGGACACTGAAGCTTTCTTT
TRBD2	TRBV20-1	few	TRBJ2-1	CSARELAGARYNEQFF	TGCAGTGCTAGAGAATTAGCGGGAGCGCGCTACAATGAGCAGTTCTTC
.	TRBV7-2	.	TRBJ2-5	CASSLVTETQYF	TGTGCCAGCAGCTTAGTCACTGAGACCCAGTACTTC
.	TRBV6-1	.	TRBJ1-2	CASTSGEGTYGYTF	TGTGCCAGCACCTCAGGGGAGGGAACCTATGGCTACACCTTC
.	TRBV28	.	TRBJ1-2	CASSQSGGRRSGYTF	TGTGCCAGCAGCCAGTCGGGGGGGCGACGCTCTGGCTACACCTTC
TRBD1	TRBV7-9	few	TRBJ2-5	CASSSDRVVGETQYF	TGTGCCAGCAGCTCTGACAGGGTGGTGGGGGAGACCCAGTACTTC
.	TRBV7-2	few	TRBJ1-1	CASSFLGVHTEAFF	TGTGCCAGCAGCTTTTTAGGGGTCCACACTGAAGCTTTCTTT
TRBD2	TRBV14	.	TRBJ2-5	CASSQSLTSGSQETQYF	TGTGCCAGCAGCCAATCGTTAACTAGCGGGTCTCAAGAGACCCAGTACTTC